This T cell receptor (beta chain) is from a study of blood T cells in healthy people across ages. Study results and caveats: Both higher diversity and more naive CD4+ cells marked long-lived donors when set against aged donors.

Turning to this clonotype: Antigen specificity is unknown. The junction differs from germline at one of its ends, possibly a read error.

Combining a sample-barcoded 5' primer with a J-beta primer mix, a second PCR ran for roughly 6 to 11 cycles. Via MiXCR, TCRdb re-called the 5' RACE reads, giving one row per CDR3 protein. The table includes over a million distinct CDR3 sequences, 42% detected once. The germline V gene has CDR1 LGHNA and CDR2 YSLEER. The CDR3 covers 16 residues. The origin of this receptor is a woman under 30 in good health. V usage is TRBV4-3 and J usage is TRBJ2-1, with D perhaps being TRBD1 or TRBD2 (5 bases each). Sequencing used blood. The CDR3 bases are TGCGCCAGCAGCCTCTCGACGGGGCGCTCCTACAATGAACAGTTCTTC. Protein sequence: CASSLSTGRSYNEQFF.